These 19 T cell receptor beta chains originate from one sample sequenced in a study of blood T cell repertoires in COVID-19. Sequencing was performed with immunoSEQ multiplex PCR; in TCRdb, only in-frame clones are kept and a portion is missing. The repertoire holds 150,000 to 200,000 clones, with 75% to 85% as singletons. Sequencing was done on a sample of peripheral blood. These receptors all stem from a woman in her forties with COVID-19, enrolled during active disease.

This rearrangement joins TRBV25-1 to TRBJ1-2; possible D gene TRBD1, 6 bases. The CDR3 loop spans 12 amino acids. The germline V gene has CDR1 MGHDK and CDR2 SYGVNS. Trimming left V 5 bases short and J 8 bases short, with 12 bases between. The CDR3 nucleotides are TGTGCCAGCAGTTGGACAGAAGGCGGCTACACCTTC. Its protein product is CASSWTEGGYTF.

The chain joins TRBV2 to TRBJ1-3, with D possibly being TRBD1 (6 bases). V lost 6 bases to trimming and J lost 0 bases, with 12 bases between them. Germline lookup yields CDR1 SNHLY and CDR2 FYNNEI. This CDR3 has 15 amino acids. The CDR3 reads CASSVRRGSGNTIYF. CDR3 nucleotide sequence: TGTGCCAGCAGCGTACGCAGGGGCTCTGGAAACACCATATATTTT.

The chain couples TRBV11-2 to TRBJ1-2; TRBD1 matches 7 bases. The J segment lost 1 base and the V segment lost 5 bases, leaving 1 base of the junction unmatched. The CDR3 covers 13 residues. Germline-derived CDR1 and CDR2 are SGHAT and FQNNGV. In DNA, the CDR3 is TGTGCCAGCAGCCGGGACAGTAACTATGGCTACACCTTC. Its translation is CASSRDSNYGYTF. Using reference TRBV11-2 and TRBJ1-2 for the parts outside the CDR3, the full variable domain is EAGVAQSPRYKIIEKRQSVAFWCNPISGHATLYWYQQILGQGPKLLIQFQNNGVVDDSQLPKDRFSAERLKGVDSTLKIQPAKLEDSAVYLCASSRDSNYGYTFGSGTRLTVV.

This chain joins TRBV30 and TRBJ1-1; D not certain. The CDR3 spans 14 residues. Trimming removed 3 bases from V and 0 bases from J, with 11 bases in between. Germline assignment: CDR1 GTSNPN and CDR2 SVGIG (reference sequence). This CDR3 reads CAWRLWAMNTEAFF. Written as DNA, the CDR3 is TGTGCCTGGAGGCTATGGGCCATGAACACTGAAGCTTTCTTT.

This clone has more than one count but fewer than ten. The V gene is TRBV14, the J gene TRBJ2-6, with 11 nucleotides matching TRBD2. The V and J ends lost 3 bases and 1 base, in that order; junction bases with no gene match: 8. Germline CDR1 SGHDN, CDR2 FVKESK. The CDR3 spans 19 residues. The CDR3 DNA reads TGTGCCAGCAGCCATTTAGCGGGAGGGCCGAGTTCTGGGGCCAACGTCCTGACTTTC. Translated, it gives CASSHLAGGPSSGANVLTF.

Ten or more counts support this clone. The genes are TRBV7-9 and TRBJ2-5; 9 bases align to TRBD1. V trimming: 5 bases; J trimming: 0 bases; junction bases outside the gene matches: 1. The germline V gene has CDR1 SEHNR and CDR2 FQNEAQ (reference sequence). The CDR3 consists of 14 residues. CDR3 protein: CASSRQGDQETQYF. The CDR3 region has the DNA TGTGCCAGCAGCCGACAGGGGGACCAAGAGACCCAGTACTTC.

The CDR3 DNA reads TGTGCCGGGGGACAGGGGGGTTACGAGCAGTACTTC. Translated: CAGGQGGYEQYF. The V and J genes are TRBV2 and TRBJ2-7; TRBD1 matches 11 bases. V dropped 11 bases and J dropped 4; count of bases not matched to a gene: 4. Germline V gene lookup returns CDR1 SNHLY and CDR2 FYNNEI. The CDR3 runs 12 residues.

J is TRBJ2-7 and V is TRBV27; D might be TRBD2 (6 bases). The V and J ends lost 5 bases and 0 bases respectively, with 17 bases between them. This CDR3 has 16 residues. Germline CDR1 MNHEY, CDR2 SMNVEV (reference sequence). CDR3: CASSASGVGISYEQYF. In DNA, the CDR3 is TGTGCCAGCAGTGCTTCGGGAGTGGGGATCTCCTACGAGCAGTACTTC.

The gene calls are TRBV19 and TRBJ2-5, with D possibly TRBD2 on 5 matching bases. This CDR3 comprises 13 residues. V was trimmed by 8 bases and J by 3 bases, leaving 13 bases between them. Germline V gene sequence: CDR1 LNHDA, CDR2 SQIVND (reference sequence). The CDR3 is CASRKSGEETQYF. CDR3 DNA sequence: TGTGCCAGTCGAAAAAGCGGTGAAGAGACCCAGTACTTC.

CDR3 bases: TGTGCCAGCAGCTCCGTAGGACTAGTTGGTGAGACCCAGTACTTC. As protein: CASSSVGLVGETQYF. The V and J genes are TRBV11-2 and TRBJ2-5; TRBD2 agrees at 7 bases. Losses at the gene ends were 4 bases for V and 5 bases for J; bases not matched to a gene: 10. The length of the CDR3 is 15 residues. Germline CDR1 is SGHAT and CDR2 is FQNNGV.

This sequence joins TRBV9 and TRBJ2-1; 8 bases are a match to TRBD1. V gave up 3 bases and J gave up 5 bases; unmatched junction bases: 4. This CDR3 is built from 14 residues. Germline CDR1 reads SGDLS; CDR2 reads YYNGEE. The CDR3, as DNA: TGTGCCAGCAGCGCAGGACAGGGAAACAATGAGCAGTTCTTC. Translation gives CASSAGQGNNEQFF.

V gene TRBV7-2 combines with J gene TRBJ2-3; possibly TRBD2 for D (5 bases). V was clipped by 3 bases and J by 10 bases, with 11 bases between them. Germline CDR1 SGHTA, CDR2 FQGNSA. The CDR3 covers 12 residues. This CDR3 reads CASSLDSPPQYF. The CDR3 DNA reads as TGTGCCAGCAGCTTGGACTCCCCTCCGCAGTATTTT. The full variable domain, its missing parts supplied by reference TRBV7-2 and TRBJ2-3, is GAGVSQSPSNKVTEKGKDVELRCDPISGHTALYWYRQSLGQGLEFLIYFQGNSAPDKSGLPSDRFSAERTGGSVSTLTIQRTQQEDSAVYLCASSLDSPPQYFGPGTRLTVL.

The chain employs TRBV30 and TRBJ2-6; D gene ambiguous. V was clipped by 0 bases and J by 15 bases, with 9 bases between them. CDR1 GTSNPN and CDR2 SVGIG come from the germline V gene (reference sequence). This CDR3 has 11 residues. In nucleotides, the CDR3 is TGTGCCTGGAGTGTACAGTTCGCCCTGACTTTC. This translates into CAWSVQFALTF.

The chain links TRBV3-1 (or the pseudogene TRBV3-2) to TRBJ2-1, with 14 bases fitting TRBD2. This CDR3 comprises 18 residues. V was clipped by 0 bases and J by 12 bases; unmatched bases: 13. Germline CDR1 is LGHDT and CDR2 is YNNKEL (reference sequence). This chain's CDR3 is CASSQEGVRLAGGPSQFF. The CDR3 DNA is TGTGCCAGCAGCCAAGAAGGTGTCCGACTAGCGGGAGGGCCCTCGCAGTTCTTC.

The chain employs TRBV6-5 and TRBJ2-7, with D possibly being TRBD1 (5 bases). The V gene's germline CDR1 is MNHEY and CDR2 SVGAGI. This CDR3 contains 15 residues. Deletions cut 8 bases from V and 0 bases from J, with 17 bases between. The CDR3: CASLGADISSYEQYF. The CDR3 nucleotides read TGTGCCAGCCTTGGGGCGGACATAAGCTCCTACGAGCAGTACTTC.

V is TRBV21-1 and J is TRBJ2-6; TRBD2 is the table's D call and was not checked against the DNA. TRBV21-1 constitutes a pseudogene. This CDR3 is 20 amino acids long. The CDR3 loop is CASSKAYLRVLGSGANVLTF. The CDR3 coding sequence is TGTGCCAGCAGCAAAGCATATCTCCGGGTGTTGGGCTCTGGGGCCAACGTCCTGACTTTC.

This chain uses TRBV10-2 with TRBJ2-7, with 12 nucleotides matching TRBD2. Germline loops: CDR1 WSHSY, CDR2 SAAADI. J was trimmed by 2 bases and V by 6 bases; bases with no gene match: 2. The CDR3 spans 14 residues. In nucleotides, the CDR3 is TGCGCCAGCAGACTAGCGGGAGGAACCTACGAGCAGTACTTC. Translated, it gives CASRLAGGTYEQYF.

This sequence joins TRBV6-5 and TRBJ1-4, with 7 bases lining up with TRBD1. This CDR3 has 14 amino acids. Trimming took 6 bases from V and 3 from J; bases not matched to a gene: 4. Germline V gene data show CDR1 as MNHEY and CDR2 as SVGAGI. CDR3: CASRDRWSNEKLFF. The CDR3 DNA reads as TGTGCCAGCAGGGACAGGTGGTCTAATGAAAAACTGTTTTTT.

Only one count was recorded for this clone. The V and J genes are TRBV7-9 and TRBJ1-1; TRBD1 matches 7 bases. CDR1 and CDR2 (germline): SEHNR, FQNEAQ (reference sequence). The CDR3 loop spans 13 amino acids. With V trimmed by 4 bases and J by 5 bases, 4 bases remained unmatched. The DNA for the CDR3 is TGTGCCAGCAGCTCCACAGGGGCAACTGAAGCTTTCTTT. The encoded protein is CASSSTGATEAFF.